Listed below are T cell receptor beta chains from one sample, sequenced in a study of regulatory T cells in long-lasting Graves disease. TCRdb ran MiXCR on the multiplex PCR reads and lists one entry per CDR3 protein. Of 350,000 to 550,000 distinct CDR3 sequences listed, around 15% are singletons. The data were also submitted as part of a second study, on T cells in Graves' hyperthyroidism and ophthalmopathy.

Sequenced here: peripheral blood mononuclear cells (PBMCs), sampled at new diagnosis, from a patient treated with antithyroid drugs. These receptors all stem from a woman between 18 and 29 years old with Graves disease. Each CDR3 is given with its conserved first and last residue. D genes are given only for firm matches. Some rows mark clone size as missing; the rest say once, few, many or name a class of expanded clone.

d_gene	v_gene	j_gene	abundance	CDR3aa	CDR3nt
.	TRBV12-5	TRBJ2-5	few	CASGLVQEGGPRETQYF	TGTGCTAGTGGTTTGGTACAGGAGGGAGGCCCTCGGGAGACCCAGTACTTC
TRBD2	TRBV29-1	TRBJ2-7	few	CSVDQPGGYEQYF	TGCAGCGTTGACCAGCCGGGGGGCTACGAGCAGTACTTC
.	TRBV20-1	TRBJ2-1	many	CSPQGGGHEQFF	TGCAGTCCCCAGGGGGGGGGCCATGAGCAGTTCTTC
.	TRBV19	TRBJ1-2	few	CASRTTQSRGYGYTF	TGTGCCAGTAGAACGACACAATCCAGGGGCTATGGCTACACCTTC
.	TRBV28	TRBJ2-5	many	CASRWGGETQYF	TGTGCCAGCAGGTGGGGCGGGGAGACCCAGTACTTC
TRBD2	TRBV12-3/TRBV12-4	TRBJ2-3	many	CASRRTSGIADTQYF	TGTGCCAGCAGGCGGACTAGCGGGATCGCAGATACGCAGTATTTT
TRBD2	TRBV5-1	TRBJ2-1	few	CASSLVRLAGPSSYNEQFF	TGCGCCAGCAGCTTAGTAAGGCTAGCGGGCCCGAGCTCCTACAATGAGCAGTTCTTC
TRBD1	TRBV4-3	TRBJ2-1	few	CASSQTGGLGDNEQFF	TGCGCCAGCAGCCAAACAGGGGGCCTGGGTGACAATGAGCAGTTCTTC
TRBD1	TRBV29-1	TRBJ2-5	.	CSAIFFGQGAETQYF	TGCAGCGCAATTTTTTTCGGACAGGGGGCTGAGACCCAGTACTTC
.	TRBV6-1	TRBJ2-7	many	CASSDLPGPYEQYF	TGTGCCAGCAGTGATCTACCGGGACCCTACGAGCAGTACTTC
.	TRBV27	TRBJ1-2	many	CASSLLGEGYGYTF	TGTGCCAGCAGTTTACTAGGGGAAGGCTATGGCTACACCTTC
.	TRBV12-3/TRBV12-4	TRBJ2-5	.	CASSVTGRETQYF	TGTGCCAGCAGTGTGACAGGGAGGGAGACCCAGTACTTC
TRBD1	TRBV7-2	TRBJ2-1	many	CASSQGTGGLNEQFF	TGTGCCAGCAGCCAAGGGACAGGGGGCCTGAATGAGCAGTTCTTC
.	TRBV6-1	TRBJ1-2	few	CATGQTLSYGYTF	TGTGCCACTGGACAGACGCTCAGCTATGGCTACACCTTC
.	TRBV20-1	TRBJ1-5	once	CSAAATVSNQPQHF	TGCAGTGCTGCCGCGACAGTTAGCAATCAGCCCCAGCATTTT
.	TRBV27	TRBJ2-1	.	CASSHDSYLINEQFF	TGTGCCAGCAGTCACGACAGCTACCTCATTAATGAGCAGTTCTTC
TRBD2	TRBV20-1	TRBJ2-1	.	CSANSGRAGGNEQFF	TGCAGTGCCAATAGCGGGAGGGCCGGGGGGAATGAGCAGTTCTTC
TRBD2	TRBV13	TRBJ2-1	.	CASSLEGGPRNEQFF	TGTGCCAGCAGCTTGGAGGGAGGGCCGCGGAATGAGCAGTTCTTC
TRBD1	TRBV28	TRBJ1-6	few	CASRPQGRVNSPLHF	TGTGCCAGCAGGCCACAGGGGAGGGTTAATTCACCCCTCCACTTT
TRBD1	TRBV19	TRBJ1-5	.	CASGWTGSSNQPQHF	TGTGCCAGTGGCTGGACAGGGTCCAGCAATCAGCCCCAGCATTTT
.	TRBV20-1	TRBJ2-4	.	CSANDELKNIQYF	TGCAGTGCTAACGACGAACTCAAAAACATTCAGTACTTC
TRBD1	TRBV11-2	TRBJ2-7	few	CASSKSRDSHYEQYF	TGTGCCAGCAGTAAGAGCCGGGACAGCCATTACGAGCAGTACTTC
TRBD2	TRBV7-6	TRBJ2-1	many	CASSLVFLAGMNEQFF	TGTGCCAGCAGCTTAGTATTCCTAGCGGGAATGAATGAGCAGTTCTTC
.	TRBV9	TRBJ2-5	few	CASSPSGVRETQYF	TGTGCCAGCAGCCCATCCGGAGTACGAGAGACCCAGTACTTC
.	TRBV7-2	TRBJ2-5	.	CASSLPEQETQYF	TGTGCCAGCAGCTTACCGGAGCAAGAGACCCAGTACTTC
TRBD1	TRBV6-1	TRBJ2-4	.	CASSQGAFAKNIQYF	TGTGCCAGCAGTCAGGGGGCCTTTGCCAAAAACATTCAGTACTTC
.	TRBV28	TRBJ2-7	many	CASSLGASEQYF	TGTGCCAGCAGTTTAGGGGCGTCGGAGCAGTACTTC
.	TRBV5-1	TRBJ2-7	many	CASSLDHEQYF	TGTGCCAGCAGCTTAGACCACGAGCAGTACTTC
TRBD2	TRBV20-1	TRBJ2-5	.	CSAKGLAGDFRETQYF	TGCAGTGCTAAGGGACTAGCGGGAGACTTCCGAGAGACCCAGTACTTC
.	TRBV27	TRBJ1-5	few	CASSLVGSRSNQPQHF	TGTGCCAGCAGTTTAGTTGGGAGCCGTAGCAATCAGCCCCAGCATTTT
.	TRBV28	TRBJ1-2	many	CASSDNRTGPRRGYTF	TGTGCCAGCAGTGATAATCGTACCGGTCCCAGACGCGGCTACACCTTC
.	TRBV6-2/TRBV6-3	TRBJ2-4	few	CASSSMELAKNIQYF	TGTGCCAGCAGTTCGATGGAATTAGCCAAAAACATTCAGTACTTC
TRBD2	TRBV7-8	TRBJ2-3	many	CASTPAGGRAPDTQYF	TGTGCCAGCACCCCGGCAGGCGGGAGGGCCCCAGATACGCAGTATTTT
.	TRBV12-3/TRBV12-4	TRBJ1-1	once	CASSFSRSVAPEAFF	TGTGCCAGCAGCTTTAGTAGGTCGGTCGCCCCTGAAGCTTTCTTT
.	TRBV7-2	TRBJ2-7	many	CASSHDYYEQYF	TGTGCCAGCAGCCACGATTACTACGAGCAGTACTTC
.	TRBV7-9	TRBJ1-6	.	CASSLSTINSPLHF	TGTGCCAGCAGCTTATCGACAATTAATTCACCCCTCCACTTT
TRBD1	TRBV7-9	TRBJ1-2	few	CASSLAGTGGLTF	TGTGCCAGCAGCTTAGCTGGGACAGGGGGTCTCACCTTC
.	TRBV7-8	TRBJ2-1	many	CASSPGGSKFNEQFF	TGTGCCAGCAGCCCGGGTGGTAGTAAGTTCAATGAGCAGTTCTTC
TRBD2	TRBV19	TRBJ2-3	many	CASSIGRSLAGGDTQYF	TGTGCCAGTAGTATTGGCCGCTCATTGGCGGGAGGAGATACGCAGTATTTT
.	TRBV3-1	TRBJ2-2	.	CASSPWRSGAVGELFF	TGTGCCAGCAGCCCCTGGCGATCGGGAGCGGTCGGGGAGCTGTTTTTT
TRBD1	TRBV5-1	TRBJ2-5	.	CASSPPGTEETQDF	TGCGCCAGCAGCCCTCCCGGGACAGAAGAGACCCAGGACTTC
.	TRBV7-8	TRBJ2-2	few	CAEQGPGHSNTGELFF	TGTGCCGAGCAGGGTCCTGGACACTCGAACACCGGGGAGCTGTTTTTT
.	TRBV12-3/TRBV12-4	TRBJ2-7	many	CASSLANLRLGTYEQYF	TGTGCCAGCAGTTTAGCGAACTTGCGACTAGGAACCTACGAGCAGTACTTC
.	TRBV12-3/TRBV12-4	TRBJ2-7	many	CASTEEFGEQYF	TGTGCCAGCACCGAAGAGTTTGGCGAGCAGTACTTC
.	TRBV6-2/TRBV6-3	TRBJ2-4	.	CASSWPDRAGENIQYF	TGTGCCAGCAGTTGGCCCGACAGGGCGGGGGAAAACATTCAGTACTTC
.	TRBV14	TRBJ1-1	many	CASSQVEPSSAEAFF	TGTGCCAGCAGCCAAGTTGAACCCTCAAGCGCTGAAGCTTTCTTT
.	TRBV6-5	TRBJ1-2	many	CASSYSINRYGYTF	TGTGCCAGCAGTTACTCGATTAATCGCTATGGCTACACCTTC
.	TRBV24-1	TRBJ2-2	.	CATSVFGDKNTGELFF	TGTGCCACCAGTGTATTCGGGGACAAGAACACCGGGGAGCTGTTTTTT
.	TRBV14	TRBJ2-1	many	CASSQAGTYNEQFF	TGTGCCAGCAGCCAAGCAGGTACCTACAATGAGCAGTTCTTC
.	TRBV11-2	TRBJ2-2	many	CASSVGQSWGTGELFF	TGTGCCAGCAGCGTTGGACAGTCTTGGGGTACCGGGGAGCTGTTTTTT